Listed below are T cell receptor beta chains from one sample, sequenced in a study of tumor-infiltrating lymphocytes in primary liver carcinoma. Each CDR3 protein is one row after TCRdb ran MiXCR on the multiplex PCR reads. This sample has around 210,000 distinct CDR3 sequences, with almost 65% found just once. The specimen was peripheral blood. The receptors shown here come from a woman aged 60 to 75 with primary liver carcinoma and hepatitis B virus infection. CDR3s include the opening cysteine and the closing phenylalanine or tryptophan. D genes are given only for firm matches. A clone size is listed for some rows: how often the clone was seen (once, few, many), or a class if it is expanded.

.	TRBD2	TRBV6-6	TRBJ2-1	TGTGACAGCAATCCTAGCGGGAGCTCCTACAATGAGCAGTTCTTC	CDSNPSGSSYNEQFF
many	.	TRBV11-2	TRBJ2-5	TGTGCCAGCAGCGAAGGTAGCGGATACCGGGAGACCCAGTACTTC	CASSEGSGYRETQYF
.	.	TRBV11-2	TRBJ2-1	TGTGCCAGCAGCGGTATGAGACAGATGGGGAATGAGCGGTTCTTC	CASSGMRQMGNERFF
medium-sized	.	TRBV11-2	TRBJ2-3	TGTGCCAGCAGCTCTCTGTGGGCACTTAGCAAGTCCACAGATACGCAGTATTTT	CASSSLWALSKSTDTQYF
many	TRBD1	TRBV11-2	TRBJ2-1	TGTGCCAGCAGCTTTGACAGGGCGCATGAGCAGTTCTTC	CASSFDRAHEQFF
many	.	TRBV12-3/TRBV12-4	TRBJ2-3	TGTGCCAGCAGCACACAGATCAGTTCGGCAGATACGCAGTATTTT	CASSTQISSADTQYF
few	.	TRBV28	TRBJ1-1	TGTGCCAGCAGAGGGGGGAACACTGAAGCTTTCTTT	CASRGGNTEAFF
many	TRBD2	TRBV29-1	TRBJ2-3	TGCAGCGTTGGGAAGCGGGGAAGCACAGATACGCAGTATTTT	CSVGKRGSTDTQYF
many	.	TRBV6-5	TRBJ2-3	TGTGCCAGCAGTTACTCAGGGGTGGGCACAGATACGCAGTATTTT	CASSYSGVGTDTQYF
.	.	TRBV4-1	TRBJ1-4	TGCGCCAGCAGCCAAGGGATCCCAGAGGGGACCGCAACTAATGAAAAACTGTTTTTT	CASSQGIPEGTATNEKLFF
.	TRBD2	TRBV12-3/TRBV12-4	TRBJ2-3	TGTACCAGCAGTGCCGGGACTAGCGATAGCACAGATACGCTGTATTTT	CTSSAGTSDSTDTLYF
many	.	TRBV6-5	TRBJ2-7	TGTGCCAGCAGTTACTCGATTGCGGTATCCTACGAGCAGTACTTC	CASSYSIAVSYEQYF
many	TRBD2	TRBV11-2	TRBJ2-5	TGTGCCAGCAGCAAGGGACTAGCCGAAGAGACCCAGTACTTC	CASSKGLAEETQYF
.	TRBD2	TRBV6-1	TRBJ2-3	TGTGCCAGCAGTGAAGGAGGGGCAACTAGCGGGTTCACAGATACGCAGTATTTT	CASSEGGATSGFTDTQYF
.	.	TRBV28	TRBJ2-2	TGTGCTAGCAGTCGATTGGACGGAAACACCGGGGAGCTGTTTTTT	CASSRLDGNTGELFF
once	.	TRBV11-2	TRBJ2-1	TGTGCCAGCAGCCAGACAGACAATGAACGGTTCTTC	CASSQTDNERFF
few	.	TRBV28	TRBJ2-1	TGTGCCAGCAGTTCATATAACAGGGGAGGTCGGGTTAGAAATGAGCAGTTCTTC	CASSSYNRGGRVRNEQFF
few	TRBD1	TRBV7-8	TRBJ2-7	TGTGCCAGCAGCTTAGGAGTTGCGACAGGGGGCTACTACGAGCAGTACTTC	CASSLGVATGGYYEQYF
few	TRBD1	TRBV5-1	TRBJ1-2	TGCGCCAGCAGCTTGGGCGGGACAGGGGATGGCTACACCTTC	CASSLGGTGDGYTF
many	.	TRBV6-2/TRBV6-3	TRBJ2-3	TGTGCCAGCAGGTTCGACAGCGCAGATACGCAGTATTTT	CASRFDSADTQYF
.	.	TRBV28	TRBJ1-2	TGTGCCAGTACTTCAGGGAGGAAAGGCTACACCTTC	CASTSGRKGYTF
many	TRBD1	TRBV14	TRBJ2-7	TGTGCCAGCAGCCGAGCAGGGACAGGGAACGAGCAGTACTTC	CASSRAGTGNEQYF
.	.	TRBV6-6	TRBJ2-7	TGTGCCAGCAGTTTTGGGCCCTACGAGCAGTACTTC	CASSFGPYEQYF
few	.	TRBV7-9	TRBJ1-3	TGTGCCAGCAGCCCCGGGACGGGGGTATACTTCGGAAACACCATATATTTT	CASSPGTGVYFGNTIYF